The entry that follows covers one TCR beta chain sequence. The target antigen is unknown. This CDR3 contains 15 residues. Germline V lookup: CDR1 SGHNT, CDR2 YYREEE (reference sequence). V lost 2 bases and J lost 6; bases outside the gene matches: 6. TCRdb's copy holds only in-frame clones and misses some; the assay was immunoSEQ multiplex PCR. The repertoire has 150,000 to 200,000 clones, around 86% of them found once; the top ten carry 1.4% to 1.5%. The sample comes from a study of cytomegalovirus exposure and HLA in healthy donors. Findings and limits, study-wide: Reports indicated that the classifier achieved high specificity and sensitivity in diagnosing cytomegalovirus status. TCR sequences were mostly rare, though some public TCRs occurred in many donors.

This receptor was taken from a woman younger than 30 in good health and CMV-seronegative. The rearrangement joins TRBV5-4 to TRBJ2-1; 9 bases agree with TRBD2. Sample: PBMCs. The CDR3 nucleotides are TGTGCCAGCAGCTTTCCTAGACTAGCGGCCAATGAGCAGTTCTTC. Translation: CASSFPRLAANEQFF.